This T cell receptor (beta chain) was observed in a study of T cell responses to AZD1222 COVID-19 vaccine (dated by TCRdb to the early 2020s). Study-wide context: AZD1222 recipients given second doses at about 4 weeks or at about 12 weeks were pooled, since spike-specific TCR depth and breadth were not found to differ between the two schedules. TCR sequencing was performed for over 230 trial participants, of whom around 200 were given two doses of AZD1222 and roughly 25 were given two doses of MenACWY control vaccine. Trial participants were enrolled by age into subgroups of 18-55, 56-69 and 70-plus years, and 148, 28 and 57 TCR-sequenced participants, respectively, were included in these subgroups. Overall study outcomes, separate from this receptor: A significant rise in spike-specific TCR breadth and depth was observed after two AZD1222 doses relative to day 0 and relative to MenACWY recipients. CD4 TCRs associated with the vaccine covered the entire spike protein, and the dominant responses were in regions 160-218 and 743-854. Because no day 14 peak-response samples were available, repertoires were characterized only after the peak T cell response. Nearly half of unique spike-specific TCRs reportedly recognized epitopes outside regions mutated in the B.1.351 and B.1.1.7 variants. Participants were mostly white British, with more females than males. The authors suggested clonal diversity may have been underestimated. Only 5 to 7 AZD1222 recipients were SARS-CoV-2 seropositive at baseline, limiting conclusions about previously exposed vaccinees. The 56-69-year group was small, and its depth increase did not reach significance, likely because of low power.

Comment on this clone: What this receptor recognizes is not known. No base quality values were provided; no much bigger clone lies one nucleotide off.

Interpreted using the paper, the time point label stands for: baseline before first vaccination. Vaccinee samples were obtained from the UK trials COV001 and COV002, which included a single-blind randomized controlled phase 2/3 trial of AZD1222 (ChAdOx1 nCoV-19) in healthy adults. For TCRbeta chain sequencing, PBMC samples were collected from trial participants at day 0 and at day 28 after the second dose. The CDR3 regions of human TCRbeta chains were subjected to immunosequencing. On the study's bioinformatics: TCRs in the repertoires were matched against a reference library of SARS-CoV-2-specific TCRs that had been generated with the MIRA antigen-specificity platform. Breadth was defined as the fraction of unique TCRs that were SARS-CoV-2-associated. Depth was defined as the fraction of total T cells that were SARS-CoV-2-associated. Using the MIRA data, each spike-specific TCR was assigned both to the spike region to which the TCR was reactive and to a CD4 or CD8 class. Log10-transformed breadth and depth values were compared by one-way ANOVA with Sidak's multiple comparisons tests. The table comes from immuneACCESS by way of TCRdb, which keeps in-frame sequences with V and J called. Part of the clones is missing from these tables; in studies checked, under half for an unresolved V gene and the rest for unknown reasons. The DNA was the basis for D and trimming; V, J and clone size are from that table. The sample table lists around 130,000 clones, 85% to 90% of them with a count of one. About 3% of the sample lies in the top ten.

The V end loses 6 bases and the J end loses 4 bases, and a stretch of 12 bases separates them. Including the terminal cysteine and phenylalanine, the CDR3 comprises 13 residues. Left in the record is the CDR3 DNA by itself, 39 bases read in frame from the first base. Taken from the germline V gene, the CDR1 and CDR2 loops are MDHEN and SYDVKM. This specimen was peripheral blood, taken on day 0 of AZD1222 vaccination. This clonotype originated in an adult in good health. This sequence uses TRBV28 and TRBJ1-2, with no confidently assigned D gene. The CDR3 protein is CASRRNGVYGYTF. The DNA reads TGTGCCAGCAGGCGGAACGGGGTCTATGGCTACACCTTC.